This T cell receptor (beta chain) was observed in a study of glioma-infiltrating T cells after dendritic cell vaccination. Study as a whole: Dendritic cell vaccine was injected intradermally three times, biweekly. The study, taken as a whole, reports: Longer survival after dendritic cell vaccination followed higher pretreatment TIL content.

Regarding time point: after dendritic cell vaccination, including at tumor progression/relapse. Blood PBMC samples: pre-vaccination, two weeks post third vaccination, and at tumor progression. The CDR3 contains 14 residues. J lost 4 bases, V lost 7 bases, and 9 bases had no gene match. CDR1 WSHSY and CDR2 SAAADI come from the germline V gene. TCRB CDR3 was amplified from 2 ug genomic DNA or less. The method was immunoSEQ multiplex PCR; TCRdb's version includes in-frame clones alone and lacks a portion of them. The data show approximately 62,000 clones, 86% seen once. Turning to this clone: The antigen is unknown.

The specimen was blood, collected after dendritic cell vaccination. This receptor was taken from a human donor with glioblastoma. This chain joins TRBV10-2 and TRBJ1-1; 7 nucleotides match TRBD1. The CDR3: CASTWTGPTTEAFF. The CDR3 nucleotides read TGCGCCAGCACATGGACAGGCCCCACCACTGAAGCTTTCTTT.